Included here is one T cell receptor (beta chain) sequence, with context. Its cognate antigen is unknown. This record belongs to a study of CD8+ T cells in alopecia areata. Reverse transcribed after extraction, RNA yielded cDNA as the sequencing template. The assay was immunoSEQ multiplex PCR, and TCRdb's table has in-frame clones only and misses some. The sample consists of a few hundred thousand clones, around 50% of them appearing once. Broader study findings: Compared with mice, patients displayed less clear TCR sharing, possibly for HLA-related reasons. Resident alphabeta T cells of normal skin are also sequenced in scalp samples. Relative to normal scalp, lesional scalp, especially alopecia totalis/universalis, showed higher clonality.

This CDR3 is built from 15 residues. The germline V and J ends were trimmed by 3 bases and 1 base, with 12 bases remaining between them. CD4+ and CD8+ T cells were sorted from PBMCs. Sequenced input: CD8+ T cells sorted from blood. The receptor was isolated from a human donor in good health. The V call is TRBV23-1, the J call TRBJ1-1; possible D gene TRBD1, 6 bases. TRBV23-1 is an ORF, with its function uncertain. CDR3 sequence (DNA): TGCGCCAGCAGTCATCCCGACAGGAGGAACACTGAAGCTTTCTTT. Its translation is CASSHPDRRNTEAFF.